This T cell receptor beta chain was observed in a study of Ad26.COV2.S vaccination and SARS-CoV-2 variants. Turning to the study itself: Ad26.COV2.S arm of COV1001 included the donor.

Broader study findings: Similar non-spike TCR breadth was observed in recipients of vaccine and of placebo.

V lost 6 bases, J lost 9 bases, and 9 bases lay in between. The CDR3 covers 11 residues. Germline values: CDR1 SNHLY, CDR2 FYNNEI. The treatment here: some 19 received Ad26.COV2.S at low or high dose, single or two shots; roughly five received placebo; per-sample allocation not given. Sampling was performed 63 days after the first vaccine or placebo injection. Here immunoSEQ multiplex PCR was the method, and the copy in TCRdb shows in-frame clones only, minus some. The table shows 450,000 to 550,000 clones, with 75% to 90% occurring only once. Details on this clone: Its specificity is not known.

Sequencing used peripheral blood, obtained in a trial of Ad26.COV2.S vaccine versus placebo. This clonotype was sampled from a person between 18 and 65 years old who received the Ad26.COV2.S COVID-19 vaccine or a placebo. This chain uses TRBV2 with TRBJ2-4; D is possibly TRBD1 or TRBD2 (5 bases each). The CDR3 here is CASRGPAIQYF. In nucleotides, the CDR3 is TGTGCCAGCAGGGGACCCGCCATTCAGTACTTC.